The clone carrying this TCR beta chain was detected many times. Germline loops: CDR1 LGHDT, CDR2 YNNKEL (reference sequence). The V end lost 0 bases, the J end lost 5 bases, and 9 bases lay between the germline ends. CDR3 length: 14 residues. The data belong to a study of identical twins. TCRdb called the 5' RACE reads again in MiXCR, with one record for every CDR3 protein. The sample carries more than 400,000 distinct CDR3 sequences, 12% to 15% recorded once. This sample also belongs to another study, concerning yellow fever vaccine responses in identical twins. This second report adds: Twins' vaccine T cell responses were reported to seem partly convergent and partly personalized.

The specimen was CD4+ T cells sorted from blood. The chain is built from TRBV3-1 and TRBJ2-3; D remains ambiguous. This clonotype was sampled from a young woman in good health. This chain's CDR3 is CASSQDSGRDTQYF. In DNA, the CDR3 is TGTGCCAGCAGCCAAGATTCTGGGCGAGATACGCAGTATTTT.